This T cell receptor beta chain is from a study of blood T cell repertoires in COVID-19. Overall study: The origin of the acute and convalescent COVID-19 samples was the United States, Italy and Spain. T cells, B-cell-depleted T cells, or PBMCs supplied cDNA or gDNA.

V shed 0 bases and J shed 2 bases, with 12 bases lying between them. This CDR3 contains 16 residues. Germline lookup yields CDR1 SGHTS and CDR2 YDEGEE. The repertoire was sequenced with immunoSEQ multiplex PCR; TCRdb's copy has only in-frame clones and lacks some. The sample contains about 81,000 clones, 84% of which appear only once. The chain is built from TRBV5-8 and TRBJ1-5; D ambiguous. Sequencing used peripheral blood. The receptor comes from a human donor in a cohort sampled during active COVID-19. CDR3 in amino acids: CASSLGAPIGNQPQHF. The CDR3 nucleotides read TGTGCCAGCAGCTTGGGGGCCCCAATTGGCAATCAGCCCCAGCATTTT.